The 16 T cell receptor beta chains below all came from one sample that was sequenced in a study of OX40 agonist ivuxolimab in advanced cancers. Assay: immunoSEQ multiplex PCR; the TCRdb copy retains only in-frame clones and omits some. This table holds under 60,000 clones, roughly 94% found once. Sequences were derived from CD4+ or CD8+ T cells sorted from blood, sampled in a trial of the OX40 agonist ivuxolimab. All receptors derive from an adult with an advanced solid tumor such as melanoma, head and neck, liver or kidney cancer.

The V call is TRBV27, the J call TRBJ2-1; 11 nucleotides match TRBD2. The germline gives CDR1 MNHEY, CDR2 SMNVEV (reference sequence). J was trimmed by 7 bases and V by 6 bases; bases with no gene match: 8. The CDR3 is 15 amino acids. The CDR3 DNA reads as TGTGCCAGCAGCTCTCCGGGACTAGCGGCTAATGAGCAGTTCTTC. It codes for CASSSPGLAANEQFF.

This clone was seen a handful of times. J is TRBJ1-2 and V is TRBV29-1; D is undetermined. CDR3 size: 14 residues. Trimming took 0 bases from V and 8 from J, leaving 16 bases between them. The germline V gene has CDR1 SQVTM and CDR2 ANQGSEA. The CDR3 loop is CSVEDRGRGRGYTF. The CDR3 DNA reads TGCAGCGTTGAAGATCGCGGCCGTGGTAGAGGCTACACCTTC. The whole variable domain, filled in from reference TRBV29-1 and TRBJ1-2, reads SAVISQKPSRDICQRGTSLTIQCQVDSQVTMMFWYRQQPGQSLTLIATANQGSEATYESGFVIDKFPISRPNLTFSTLTVSNMSPEDSSIYLCSVEDRGRGRGYTFGSGTRLTVV.

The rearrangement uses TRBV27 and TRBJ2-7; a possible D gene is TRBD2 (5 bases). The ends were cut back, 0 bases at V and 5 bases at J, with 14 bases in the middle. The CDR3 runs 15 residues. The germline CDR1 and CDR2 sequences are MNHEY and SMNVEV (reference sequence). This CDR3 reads CASSLSRAMNHEQYF. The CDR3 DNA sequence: TGTGCCAGCAGTTTATCGAGGGCAATGAACCACGAGCAGTACTTC.

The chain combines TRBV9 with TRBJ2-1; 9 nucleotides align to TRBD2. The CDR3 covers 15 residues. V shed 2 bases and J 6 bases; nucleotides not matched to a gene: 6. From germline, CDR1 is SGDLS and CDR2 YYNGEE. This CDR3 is CASSVVAGASNEQFF. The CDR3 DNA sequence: TGTGCCAGCAGCGTTGTAGCGGGAGCGTCCAATGAGCAGTTCTTC.

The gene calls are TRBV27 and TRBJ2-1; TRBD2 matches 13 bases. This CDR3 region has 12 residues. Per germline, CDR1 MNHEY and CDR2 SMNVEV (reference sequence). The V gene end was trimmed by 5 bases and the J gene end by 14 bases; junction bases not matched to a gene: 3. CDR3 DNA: TGTGCCAGCAGTATAACTAGCGGGAGGGAGTTCTTC. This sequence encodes CASSITSGREFF.

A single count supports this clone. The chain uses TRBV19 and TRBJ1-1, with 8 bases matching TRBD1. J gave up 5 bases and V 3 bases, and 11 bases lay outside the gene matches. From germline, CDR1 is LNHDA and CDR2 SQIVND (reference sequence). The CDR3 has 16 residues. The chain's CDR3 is CASSIPGQVGETEAFF. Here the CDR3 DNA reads TGTGCCAGTAGTATCCCGGGACAGGTCGGTGAGACTGAAGCTTTCTTT.

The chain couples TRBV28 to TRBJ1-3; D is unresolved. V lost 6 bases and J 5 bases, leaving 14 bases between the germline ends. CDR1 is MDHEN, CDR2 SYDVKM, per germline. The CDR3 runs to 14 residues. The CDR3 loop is CASRMTRARNTIYF. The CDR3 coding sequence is TGTGCCAGCAGAATGACCCGGGCCCGAAACACCATATATTTT.

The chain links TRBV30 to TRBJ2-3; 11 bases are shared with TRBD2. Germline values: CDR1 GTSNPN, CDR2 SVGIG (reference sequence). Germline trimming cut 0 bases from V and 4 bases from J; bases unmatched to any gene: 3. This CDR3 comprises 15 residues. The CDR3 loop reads CAWSVGTSGADTQYF. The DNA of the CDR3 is TGTGCCTGGAGTGTTGGGACTAGCGGAGCAGATACGCAGTATTTT.

The CDR3 is CASSFGTGFQPQHF. The DNA of the CDR3 is TGTGCCAGCAGTTTTGGGACAGGGTTTCAGCCCCAGCATTTT. This chain connects TRBV28 to TRBJ1-5; 9 positions match TRBD1. Trimming at V came to 3 bases and at J to 6 bases, leaving 3 bases not matched to a gene. Germline V gene data show CDR1 as MDHEN and CDR2 as SYDVKM. The CDR3 loop spans 14 amino acids. Drawing the rest from reference TRBV28 and TRBJ1-5, the complete variable domain is DVKVTQSSRYLVKRTGEKVFLECVQDMDHENMFWYRQDPGLGLRLIYFSYDVKMKEKGDIPEGYSVSREKKERFSLILESASTNQTSMYLCASSFGTGFQPQHFGDGTRLSIL.

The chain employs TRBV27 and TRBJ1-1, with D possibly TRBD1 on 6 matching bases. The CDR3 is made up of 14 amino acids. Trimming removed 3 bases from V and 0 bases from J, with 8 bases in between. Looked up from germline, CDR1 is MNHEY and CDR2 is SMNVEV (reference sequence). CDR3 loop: CASSLTGVNTEAFF. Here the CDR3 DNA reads TGTGCCAGCAGTTTGACAGGAGTGAACACTGAAGCTTTCTTT.

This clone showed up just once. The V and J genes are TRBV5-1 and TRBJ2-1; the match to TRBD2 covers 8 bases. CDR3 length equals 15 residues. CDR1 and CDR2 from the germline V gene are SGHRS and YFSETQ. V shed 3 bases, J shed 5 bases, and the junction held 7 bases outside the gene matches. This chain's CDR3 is CASSSSGSTHNEQFF. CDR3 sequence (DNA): TGCGCCAGCAGCTCAAGCGGGAGTACCCACAATGAGCAGTTCTTC.

The CDR3 nucleotides are TGTGCCACCGCAAGGGAGGTTCTGGGGTTAGAGACCCAGTACTTC. Translation: CATAREVLGLETQYF. V is TRBV15 and J is TRBJ2-5; a possible D gene is TRBD2 (6 bases). Germline values: CDR1 LNHNV, CDR2 YYDKDF (reference sequence). CDR3 length equals 15 residues. V lost 8 bases and J lost 4, with 20 bases in between. Supplemented by reference TRBV15 and TRBJ2-5, the full variable domain reads DAMVIQNPRYQVTQFGKPVTLSCSQTLNHNVMYWYQQKSSQAPKLLFHYYDKDFNNEADTPDNFQSRRPNTSFCFLDIRSPGLGDTAMYLCATAREVLGLETQYFGPGTRLLVL.

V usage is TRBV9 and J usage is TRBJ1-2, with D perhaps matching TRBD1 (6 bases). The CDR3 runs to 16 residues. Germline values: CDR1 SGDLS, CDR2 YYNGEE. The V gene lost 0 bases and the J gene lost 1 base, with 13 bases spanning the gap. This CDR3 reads CASSVEDSLLNYGYTF. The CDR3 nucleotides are TGTGCCAGCAGCGTAGAGGACAGTCTCCTTAACTATGGCTACACCTTC.

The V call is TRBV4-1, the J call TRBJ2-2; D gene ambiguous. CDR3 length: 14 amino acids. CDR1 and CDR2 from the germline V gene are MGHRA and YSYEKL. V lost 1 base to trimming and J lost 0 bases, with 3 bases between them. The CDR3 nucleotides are TGCGCCAGCAGCCAAGCAGCGAACACCGGGGAGCTGTTTTTT. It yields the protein CASSQAANTGELFF.

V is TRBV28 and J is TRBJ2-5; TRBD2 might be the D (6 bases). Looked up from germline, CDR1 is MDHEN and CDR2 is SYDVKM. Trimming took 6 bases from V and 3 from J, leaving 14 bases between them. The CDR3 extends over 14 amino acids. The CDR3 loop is CASSPRGGEETQYF. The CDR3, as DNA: TGTGCCAGCAGCCCGCGGGGTGGGGAAGAGACCCAGTACTTC.

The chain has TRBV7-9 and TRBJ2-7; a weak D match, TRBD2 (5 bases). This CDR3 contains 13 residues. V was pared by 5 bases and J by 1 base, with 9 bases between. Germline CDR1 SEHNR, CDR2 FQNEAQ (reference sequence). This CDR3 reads CASSPSGSYEQYF. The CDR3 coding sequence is TGTGCCAGCAGCCCCTCGGGGTCCTACGAGCAGTACTTC.